The 20 T cell receptor beta chains in this list originate from one sample, sequenced in a study of cytomegalovirus exposure and HLA in healthy donors. The assay was immunoSEQ multiplex PCR, and TCRdb's table has in-frame clones only and misses some. The sample has approximately 280,000 clones; around 85% are singletons. The sequenced material came from PBMCs. Receptors originate from a woman aged 18-29 years in good health and CMV-seronegative.

This clone appeared once. The CDR3 DNA is TGTGCCTGGAGTGAGGGGCGGGGGGGCTCGACCCTGAATGAAAAACTGTTTTTT. It specifies CAWSEGRGGSTLNEKLFF. The rearrangement uses TRBV30 and TRBJ1-4; tentatively, D is TRBD1 (6 bases). The germline V gene has CDR1 GTSNPN and CDR2 SVGIG (reference sequence). V lost 1 base and J 5 bases, leaving 23 bases between the germline ends. The CDR3 is made up of 18 amino acids.

The rearrangement joins TRBV5-6 to TRBJ1-5; tentative D call: TRBD1 (5 bases). Trimming took off 7 bases at V and 0 bases at J, with 14 bases between the two ends. CDR1 is SGHDT and CDR2 is YYEEEE in the germline V gene. This CDR3 has 15 amino acids. The CDR3 nucleotides are TGTGCCAGCCACCTGGGGGGAGATAGCAATCAGCCCCAGCATTTT. Encoded protein: CASHLGGDSNQPQHF.

This clone appeared a single time. J is TRBJ1-5 and V is TRBV6-1, with 7 bases identical to TRBD1. Germline loops: CDR1 MNHNS, CDR2 SASEGT. V shed 6 bases, J shed 4 bases, and the junction held 9 bases outside the gene matches. The CDR3 runs to 15 residues. The CDR3 DNA reads as TGTGCCAGCAGCGAGGACAGGAGTTTTAATCAGCCCCAGCATTTT. Protein sequence: CASSEDRSFNQPQHF.

This chain uses TRBV2 with TRBJ2-3; D possibly corresponds to TRBD2 (6 bases). CDR1 and CDR2 (germline): SNHLY, FYNNEI. This CDR3 comprises 18 residues. Trimming took off 4 bases at V and 2 bases at J, with 22 bases between the two ends. This chain's CDR3 is CASSGRAFSATLTDTQYF. The CDR3 nucleotides read TGTGCCAGCAGTGGGAGGGCCTTTAGCGCGACCCTCACAGATACGCAGTATTTT. The entire variable domain, with the rest obtained from reference TRBV2 and TRBJ2-3, is as follows: EPEVTQTPSHQVTQMGQEVILRCVPISNHLYFYWYRQILGQKVEFLVSFYNNEISEKSEIFDDQFSVERPDGSNFTLKIRSTKLEDSAMYFCASSGRAFSATLTDTQYFGPGTRLTVL.

Comments on this clone: This CDR3 is also generated by other DNA sequences in the sample. The chain couples TRBV29-1 to TRBJ2-5; 7 bases line up with TRBD2. The CDR3 is made up of 12 amino acids. V lost 4 bases, J lost 5 bases, and 4 bases stayed unmatched. From germline, CDR1 is SQVTM and CDR2 ANQGSEA. This chain's CDR3 is CSVAAGEETQYF. CDR3 coding DNA: TGCAGCGTTGCTGCGGGAGAGGAGACCCAGTACTTC.

The CDR3 sequence: CASSRRDRASYEQYF. The CDR3 coding sequence is TGTGCCAGCAGCCGTCGGGACAGGGCGTCCTACGAGCAGTACTTC. V usage is TRBV7-8 and J usage is TRBJ2-7; 9 bases agree with TRBD1. The germline V gene has CDR1 SGHVS and CDR2 FQNEAQ. This CDR3 has 15 amino acids. The junction had 6 bases not matched to a gene; V was cut back by 5 bases and J by 1 base. Using reference TRBV7-8 and TRBJ2-7 for the parts outside the CDR3, the full variable domain is GAGVSQSPRYKVAKRGQDVALRCDPISGHVSLFWYQQALGQGPEFLTYFQNEAQLDKSGLPSDRFFAERPEGSVSTLKIQRTQQEDSAVYLCASSRRDRASYEQYFGPGTRLTVT.

The chain is built from TRBV30 and TRBJ1-1; perhaps TRBD1 as D (5 bases). In germline, CDR1 is GTSNPN, CDR2 SVGIG (reference sequence). V lost 3 bases to trimming and J lost 1 base, with 12 bases between them. The CDR3 has 14 residues. CDR3 region: CAWSPGGGNTEAFF. In nucleotides, the CDR3 is TGTGCCTGGAGCCCCGGGGGGGGGAACACTGAAGCTTTCTTT.

V gene TRBV30 combines with J gene TRBJ1-1; D not certain. The CDR3 consists of 12 residues. The V gene lost 5 bases and the J gene lost 3 bases, with 10 bases spanning the gap. Germline V gene data show CDR1 as GTSNPN and CDR2 as SVGIG (reference sequence). CDR3 sequence (DNA): TGTGCCTGGGGGAGGTGGGACACTGAAGCTTTCTTT. Amino acids: CAWGRWDTEAFF.

This clone was detected once. The rearrangement uses TRBV27 and TRBJ1-1; tentative D call: TRBD1 (6 bases). The germline V and J ends were trimmed by 5 bases and 4 bases, with 17 bases remaining between them. The CDR3 has 15 amino acids. Per germline, CDR1 MNHEY and CDR2 SMNVEV (reference sequence). The CDR3 nucleotides are TGTGCCAGCAGTCCCCTAGTTACAGGGTTCACTGAAGCTTTCTTT. Translated: CASSPLVTGFTEAFF.

The V call is TRBV18, the J call TRBJ2-7; tentative D call: TRBD2 (6 bases). Looked up from germline, CDR1 is KGHSH and CDR2 is LQKENI. V dropped 2 bases and J dropped 0 bases, with 14 bases sitting between them. The CDR3 covers 16 residues. The CDR3 here is CASSPTAGGASYEQYF. The CDR3 region has the DNA TGTGCCAGCTCACCAACAGCGGGCGGTGCCTCCTACGAGCAGTACTTC.

J is TRBJ2-7 and V is TRBV6-1, with 10 bases identical to TRBD2. Trimming cost V 0 bases and J 3 bases; bases outside gene matches: 5. CDR1 and CDR2 (germline): MNHNS, SASEGT. The CDR3 consists of 16 residues. CDR3 amino acids: CASSEATSGKFYEQYF. The CDR3 DNA is TGTGCCAGCAGTGAAGCTACTAGCGGGAAATTCTACGAGCAGTACTTC.

The chain couples TRBV7-2 to TRBJ2-7; 8 positions agree with TRBD2. The CDR3 loop spans 15 amino acids. The V gene's germline CDR1 is SGHTA and CDR2 FQGNSA. Unmatched junction bases numbered 6, after V lost 1 base and J lost 4 bases. CDR3 nucleotides: TGTGCCAGCAGCTTAGGGGCGGGGGGCCGATACGAGCAGTACTTC. It codes for CASSLGAGGRYEQYF. Drawing the rest from reference TRBV7-2 and TRBJ2-7, the complete variable domain is GAGVSQSPSNKVTEKGKDVELRCDPISGHTALYWYRQSLGQGLEFLIYFQGNSAPDKSGLPSDRFSAERTGGSVSTLTIQRTQQEDSAVYLCASSLGAGGRYEQYFGPGTRLTVT.

Comment on this clone: The same CDR3 can be traced to other DNA sequences in this sample. The V call is TRBV18, the J call TRBJ1-5, with TRBD1 as a possible D gene (5 bases). CDR1 is KGHSH and CDR2 is LQKENI in the germline V gene. The CDR3 extends over 14 amino acids. Trimming removed 3 bases from V and 2 bases from J, with 8 bases in between. The CDR3 here is CASSPQGGNQPQHF. As DNA, the CDR3 is TGTGCCAGCTCACCTCAGGGCGGCAATCAGCCCCAGCATTTT.

As concerns this clone: Other DNA sequences in this specimen translate into the identical CDR3. The CDR3 reads CASSPGQSYEQYF. In DNA form, the CDR3 reads TGTGCCAGCAGTCCGGGACAGTCATACGAGCAGTACTTC. The J gene is TRBJ2-7, the V gene TRBV28, with TRBD1 identical over 7 bases. The V segment lost 5 bases and the J segment 4 bases; nucleotides outside the gene matches: 5. This CDR3 is built from 13 residues. Germline V gene lookup returns CDR1 MDHEN and CDR2 SYDVKM. The entire variable domain, with the rest obtained from reference TRBV28 and TRBJ2-7, is as follows: DVKVTQSSRYLVKRTGEKVFLECVQDMDHENMFWYRQDPGLGLRLIYFSYDVKMKEKGDIPEGYSVSREKKERFSLILESASTNQTSMYLCASSPGQSYEQYFGPGTRLTVT.

This CDR3 reads CASSQEGAGANVLTF. CDR3 nucleotide sequence: TGCGCCAGCAGCCAAGAGGGAGCGGGGGCCAACGTCCTGACTTTC. This chain links TRBV4-3 with TRBJ2-6; perhaps TRBD2 as D (5 bases). Trimming removed 0 bases from V and 4 bases from J, with 7 bases in between. CDR3 length equals 15 residues. CDR1 is LGHNA and CDR2 is YSLEER in the germline V gene.

The genes are TRBV18 and TRBJ2-7; TRBD1 matches 9 bases. The CDR3 totals 14 residues. Trimming took 2 bases from V and 6 from J; bases not matched to a gene: 5. Germline values: CDR1 KGHSH, CDR2 LQKENI. The CDR3 sequence is CASSPGQGLGEQYF. The CDR3 nucleotides read TGTGCCAGCTCACCAGGACAGGGGCTAGGCGAGCAGTACTTC.

The rearrangement uses TRBV27 and TRBJ1-1, with 8 bases that match TRBD1. Germline V gene sequence: CDR1 MNHEY, CDR2 SMNVEV (reference sequence). This CDR3 comprises 15 residues. V was clipped by 2 bases and J by 4 bases; unmatched bases: 6. CDR3 region: CASSLARGLGTEAFF. In nucleotides, the CDR3 is TGTGCCAGCAGTTTAGCCAGGGGGCTCGGCACTGAAGCTTTCTTT.

The rearrangement joins TRBV11-2 to TRBJ1-2; no reliable D call. V was pared by 0 bases and J by 1 base, with 6 bases between. The CDR3 covers 14 residues. CDR1 and CDR2 (germline): SGHAT, FQNNGV. The CDR3 reads CASSLEGSNYGYTF. CDR3 DNA sequence: TGTGCCAGCAGCTTAGAAGGGAGTAACTATGGCTACACCTTC. Full variable domain (missing parts from reference TRBV11-2 and TRBJ1-2): EAGVAQSPRYKIIEKRQSVAFWCNPISGHATLYWYQQILGQGPKLLIQFQNNGVVDDSQLPKDRFSAERLKGVDSTLKIQPAKLEDSAVYLCASSLEGSNYGYTFGSGTRLTVV.

The genes are TRBV27 and TRBJ2-7; D possibly corresponds to TRBD1 (6 bases). Germline assignment: CDR1 MNHEY and CDR2 SMNVEV (reference sequence). V lost 8 bases to trimming and J lost 3 bases, with 20 bases between them. There are 15 residues in the CDR3. CDR3 amino acids: CASSITGRLYYEQYF. The DNA of the CDR3 is TGTGCCAGCTCGATTACAGGGCGACTGTACTACGAGCAGTACTTC.

This rearrangement joins TRBV30 to TRBJ2-2; D might be TRBD1 (5 bases). Looked up from germline, CDR1 is GTSNPN and CDR2 is SVGIG (reference sequence). CDR3 length: 14 amino acids. V lost 3 bases and J 7 bases, leaving 15 bases between the germline ends. In DNA, the CDR3 is TGTGCCTGGAGGAAGTGGCAGGGAAACGGGGAGCTGTTTTTT. Translation: CAWRKWQGNGELFF.